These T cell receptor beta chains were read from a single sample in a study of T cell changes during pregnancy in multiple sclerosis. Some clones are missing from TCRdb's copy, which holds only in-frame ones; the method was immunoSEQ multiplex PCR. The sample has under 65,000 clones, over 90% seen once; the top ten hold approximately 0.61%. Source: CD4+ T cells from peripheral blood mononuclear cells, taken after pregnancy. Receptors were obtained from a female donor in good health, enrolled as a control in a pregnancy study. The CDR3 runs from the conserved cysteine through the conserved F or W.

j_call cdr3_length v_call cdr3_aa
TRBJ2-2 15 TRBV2 CASSAGQGNTGELFF
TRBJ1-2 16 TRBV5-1 CASSPLKGAGSYGYTF
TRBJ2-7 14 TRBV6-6 CASSYSTGHPEQYF
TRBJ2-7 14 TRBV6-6 CASSYVAGNYEQYF
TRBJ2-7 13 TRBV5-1 CASTRGGSYEQYF
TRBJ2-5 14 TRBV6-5 CASSESGLAPTQYF
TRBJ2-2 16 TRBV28 CASSFLRGSDTGELFF
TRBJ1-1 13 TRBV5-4 CASSPRQGTEAFF
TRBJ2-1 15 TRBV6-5 CASSYSLGSHNEQFF
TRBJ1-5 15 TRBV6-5 CASSYSRGSNQPQHF
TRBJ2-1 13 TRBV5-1 CASSLTGNNEQFF
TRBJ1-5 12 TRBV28 CASSLRRQPQHF
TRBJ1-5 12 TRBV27 CASSFGLQAQHF
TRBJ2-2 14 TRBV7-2 CASSFSGRTGELFF
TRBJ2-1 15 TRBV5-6 CASSLVGGTRNEQFF
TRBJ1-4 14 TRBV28 CASTNWGGYEKLFF
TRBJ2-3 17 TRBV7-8 CASSLGSGTGGTDTQYF
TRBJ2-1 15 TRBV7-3 CASSFLSGDYNEQFF
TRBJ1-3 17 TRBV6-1 CASSGTPGGAGGNTIYF
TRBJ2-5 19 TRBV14 CASSQTWTSVMVFQETQYF
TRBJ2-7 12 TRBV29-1 CSVETPGIEQYF
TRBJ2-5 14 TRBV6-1 CASSERLAGETQYF
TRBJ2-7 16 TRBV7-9 CASSLALLYGGYEQYF
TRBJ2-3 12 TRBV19 CASSSSEVTQYF
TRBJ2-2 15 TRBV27 CASRLTSGGAGELFF
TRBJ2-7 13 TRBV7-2 CASSTDRGGEQYF
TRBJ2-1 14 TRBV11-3 CASSLGGPANEQFF
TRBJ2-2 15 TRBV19 CASSIGLVNTGELFF
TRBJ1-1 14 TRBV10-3 CAVKVGQGKTEAFF
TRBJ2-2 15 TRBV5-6 CASSHRQGYTGELFF
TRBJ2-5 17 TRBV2 CASSKGDRVLSKETQYF
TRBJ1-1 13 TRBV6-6 CASSYWQDTEAFF
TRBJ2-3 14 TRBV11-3 CASSGLAWADTQYF
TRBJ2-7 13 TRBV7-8 CASSTPTRDEQYF
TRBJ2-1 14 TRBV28 CASSLGGPYNEQFF
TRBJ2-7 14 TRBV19 CASSPRQGTYEQYF
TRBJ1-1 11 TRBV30 CAWKLNTEAFF
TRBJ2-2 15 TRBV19 CASRLGQANTGELFF
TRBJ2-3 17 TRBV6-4 CASRASGAAYSPDTQYF
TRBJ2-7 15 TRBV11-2 CASRTLGGPTYEQYF
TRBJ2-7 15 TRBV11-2 CASRLTSGSSYEQYF
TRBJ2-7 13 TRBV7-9 CASSRQDSYEQYF
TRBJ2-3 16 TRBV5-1 CASRSNAGLTTDTQYF
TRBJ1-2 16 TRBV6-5 CASSYSRAQYYYGYTF
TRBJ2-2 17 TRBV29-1 CSVEGERSGTNTGELFF
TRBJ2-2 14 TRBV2 CASRVAGAPGELFF
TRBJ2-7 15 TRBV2 CASRGWTENSYEQYF
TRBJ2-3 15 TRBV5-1 CASSYSRVNTDTQYF
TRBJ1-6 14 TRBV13 CASSLTGGDSPLHF
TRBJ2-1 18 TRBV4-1 CASSQPPTGTSGYNEQFF
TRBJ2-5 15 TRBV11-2 CASSLLAGRQETQYF
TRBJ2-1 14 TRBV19 CASSGAGPYNEQFF
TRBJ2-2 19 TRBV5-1 CASSLAGLAGFANTGELFF